The 4 T cell receptor beta chains given below trace back to one sample, sequenced in a study of shared clonotypes between healthy human individuals. Generated by immunoSEQ multiplex PCR, the TCRdb table keeps only in-frame clones and is missing some. The sample gives hundreds of thousands of clones, around 74% of which show up once; under 2% is in the top ten. Material for sequencing was memory CD4+ T cells sorted from blood. Subset reported: CD45RA-negative fraction. These receptor sequences come from a woman in her twenties or thirties in good health.

This CDR3 is CASSTTATDTQYF. CDR3 coding DNA: TGTGCCAGTAGTACGACAGCCACAGATACGCAGTATTTT. The chain links TRBV19 to TRBJ2-3; maybe TRBD1 (5 bases). V was trimmed by 4 bases and J by 2 bases, leaving 7 bases between them. This CDR3 has 13 amino acids. Germline CDR1 LNHDA, CDR2 SQIVND (reference sequence). Looking up the rest from reference TRBV19 and TRBJ2-3 gives the full variable domain: DGGITQSPKYLFRKEGQNVTLSCEQNLNHDAMYWYRQDPGQGLRLIYYSQIVNDFQKGDIAEGYSVSREKKESFPLTVTSAQKNPTAFYLCASSTTATDTQYFGPGTRLTVL.

The chain uses TRBV4-1 and TRBJ2-2; D is possibly TRBD2 (6 bases). V shed 0 bases and J shed 4 bases, with 9 bases lying between them. The length of the CDR3 is 15 residues. The germline V gene encodes CDR1 MGHRA and CDR2 YSYEKL. CDR3 in amino acids: CASSQDWRVTGELFF. DNA of the CDR3: TGCGCCAGCAGCCAAGATTGGAGGGTCACCGGGGAGCTGTTTTTT.

This chain joins TRBV7-9 and TRBJ2-2; D unclear. The V and J ends lost 5 bases and 0 bases respectively, with 4 bases between them. This CDR3 spans 13 amino acids. CDR1 is SEHNR, CDR2 FQNEAQ, per germline (reference sequence). CDR3 bases: TGTGCCAGCAGCAACGCGAACACCGGGGAGCTGTTTTTT. Encoded protein: CASSNANTGELFF.

This sequence joins TRBV28 and TRBJ1-1, with D possibly TRBD1 on 6 matching bases. Germline V gene sequence: CDR1 MDHEN, CDR2 SYDVKM. Trimming shortened V by 6 bases and J by 6 bases, and 14 bases separated the two germline ends. The CDR3 is 13 residues long. CDR3 sequence (DNA): TGTGCCAGCAGGGAAGGGGGGAAGGCTGAAGCTTTCTTT. This gives the protein CASREGGKAEAFF.